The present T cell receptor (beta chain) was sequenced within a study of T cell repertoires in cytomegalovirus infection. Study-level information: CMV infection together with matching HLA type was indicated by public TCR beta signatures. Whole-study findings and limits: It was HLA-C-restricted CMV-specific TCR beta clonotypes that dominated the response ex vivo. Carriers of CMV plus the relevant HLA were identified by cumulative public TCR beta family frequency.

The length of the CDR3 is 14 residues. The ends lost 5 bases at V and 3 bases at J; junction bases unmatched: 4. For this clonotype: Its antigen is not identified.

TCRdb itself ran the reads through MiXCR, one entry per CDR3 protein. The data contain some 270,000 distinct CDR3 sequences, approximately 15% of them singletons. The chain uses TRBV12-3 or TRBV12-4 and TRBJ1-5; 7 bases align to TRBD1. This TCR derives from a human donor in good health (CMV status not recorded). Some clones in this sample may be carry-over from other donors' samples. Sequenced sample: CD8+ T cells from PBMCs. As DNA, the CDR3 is TGTGCCAGCAGTAGGACAGGTTCCAATCAGCCCCAGCATTTT. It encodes CASSRTGSNQPQHF.